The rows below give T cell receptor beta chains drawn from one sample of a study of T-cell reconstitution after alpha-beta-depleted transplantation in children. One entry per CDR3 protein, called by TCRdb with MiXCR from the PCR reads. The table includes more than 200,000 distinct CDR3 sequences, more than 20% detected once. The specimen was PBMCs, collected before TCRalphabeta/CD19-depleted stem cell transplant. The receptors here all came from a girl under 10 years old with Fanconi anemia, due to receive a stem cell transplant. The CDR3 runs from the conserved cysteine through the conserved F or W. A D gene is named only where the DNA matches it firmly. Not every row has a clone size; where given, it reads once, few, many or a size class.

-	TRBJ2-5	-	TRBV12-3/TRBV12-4	CASSIQWETQYF	TGTGCCAGCAGTATCCAATGGGAGACCCAGTACTTC
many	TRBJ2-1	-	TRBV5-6	CASSSSRDEQFF	TGTGCCAGCAGCTCGTCTAGGGATGAGCAGTTCTTC
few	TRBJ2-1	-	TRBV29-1	CSAEGWGSYNEQFF	TGCAGCGCTGAAGGGTGGGGGTCCTACAATGAGCAGTTCTTC
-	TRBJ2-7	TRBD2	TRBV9	CASSSGLAGGPGEQYF	TGTGCCAGCAGCTCGGGACTAGCGGGAGGGCCGGGTGAGCAGTACTTC
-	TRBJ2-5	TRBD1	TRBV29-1	CSFDPGQGQETQYF	TGCAGCTTTGACCCCGGACAGGGACAAGAGACCCAGTACTTC
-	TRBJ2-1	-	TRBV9	CASSVGSGEQFF	TGTGCCAGCAGCGTAGGAAGTGGTGAGCAGTTCTTC
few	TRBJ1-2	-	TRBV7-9	CASSLISGPNYGYTF	TGTGCCAGCAGCTTAATCTCAGGGCCTAACTATGGCTACACCTTC
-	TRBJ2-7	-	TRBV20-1	CRMGRTGSYEQYF	TGCAGGATGGGACGGACGGGCAGTTACGAGCAGTACTTC
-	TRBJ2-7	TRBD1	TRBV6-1	CASSRGQGSYEQYF	TGTGCCAGCAGCCGGGGACAGGGTTCGTACGAGCAGTACTTC
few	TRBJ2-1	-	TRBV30	CAWRTLLTFNNEQFF	TGTGCCTGGAGAACGCTTCTTACGTTTAACAATGAGCAGTTCTTC
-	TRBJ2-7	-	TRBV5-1	CASSFLGSYEQYF	TGCGCCAGCAGCTTCCTCGGCAGCTACGAGCAGTACTTC
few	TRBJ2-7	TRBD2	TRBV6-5	CASSYRGDYYEQYF	TGTGCCAGCAGTTACCGGGGGGATTACTACGAGCAGTACTTC
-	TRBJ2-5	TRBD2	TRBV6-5	CASSYRLAGVQETQYF	TGTGCCAGCAGTTACCGGCTAGCGGGGGTACAAGAGACCCAGTACTTC
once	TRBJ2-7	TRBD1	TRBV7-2	CASSSSGQVDEQYF	TGTGCCAGCAGCTCATCAGGACAGGTCGACGAGCAGTACTTC
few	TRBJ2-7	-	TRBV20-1	CSARVLQISYEQYF	TGCAGTGCTAGAGTCCTACAGATCTCCTACGAGCAGTACTTC
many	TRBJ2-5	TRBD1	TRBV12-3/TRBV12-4	CASSPGQGGRETQYF	TGTGCCAGCAGTCCCGGACAGGGGGGAAGAGAGACCCAGTACTTC
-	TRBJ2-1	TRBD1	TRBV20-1	CSARDLSWDRGEQFF	TGCAGTGCTAGAGATCTAAGTTGGGACAGGGGTGAGCAGTTCTTC
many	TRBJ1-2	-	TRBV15	CATSRITGRSGYTF	TGTGCCACCAGCAGAATAACAGGACGTTCTGGCTACACCTTC
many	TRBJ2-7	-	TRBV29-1	CSVEAGDGASYEQYF	TGCAGCGTTGAGGCAGGGGACGGGGCCTCCTACGAGCAGTACTTC
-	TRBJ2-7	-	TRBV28	CASSLWSGGLSYEQYF	TGTGCCAGCAGTTTATGGTCAGGCGGCCTCTCCTACGAGCAGTACTTC
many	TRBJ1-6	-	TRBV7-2	CASSLDRVGNSPLHF	TGTGCCAGCAGCTTAGACAGGGTTGGTAATTCACCCCTCCACTTT
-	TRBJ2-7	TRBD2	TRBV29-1	CSVSTGTSGYEQYF	TGCAGCGTTTCGACCGGGACTAGCGGCTACGAGCAGTACTTC
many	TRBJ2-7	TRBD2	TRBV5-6	CASSPAGTSSYEQYF	TGTGCCAGCAGCCCCGCCGGGACTAGTAGCTACGAGCAGTACTTC
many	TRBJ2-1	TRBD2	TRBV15	CATSRVASGRNEQFF	TGTGCCACCAGCAGAGTAGCTAGCGGGAGGAATGAGCAGTTCTTC